This T cell receptor (beta chain) stems from a study of control samples from healthy donors and cancer patients. This clone came up once. The CDR3 spans 15 residues. Germline V gene lookup returns CDR1 MNHEY and CDR2 SMNVEV (reference sequence). Unmatched junction bases numbered 6, after V lost 7 bases and J lost 6 bases. Here immunoSEQ multiplex PCR was the method, and the copy in TCRdb shows in-frame clones only, minus some. The sample lists about 150,000 clones, roughly 93% occurring once. Sequencing was carried out using blood. The origin of this receptor is a man aged 18 to 30 in good health. The rearrangement uses TRBV27 and TRBJ2-2, with 12 nucleotides matching TRBD1. CDR3 loop: CASKSGTGGPGELFF. CDR3 in DNA: TGTGCCAGCAAGTCCGGGACAGGGGGCCCCGGGGAGCTGTTTTTT.